The following is a T cell receptor (beta chain) sequence with its context. As yet, its antigen is unknown. This record belongs to a study of cytomegalovirus exposure and HLA in healthy donors. V was pared by 0 bases and J by 7 bases, with 15 bases between. The CDR3 length is 16 residues. Germline lookup yields CDR1 MGHRA and CDR2 YSYEKL. TCRdb's table, derived via immunoSEQ multiplex PCR, lists solely in-frame clones and lacks some. The top ten hold roughly 0.8% of the sample, which has about 360,000 clones, 70% to 90% seen once. Findings of the study overall: Confirmation was obtained in vitro that a few CMV-associated chains are specific for CMV antigens. Reports indicated that the classifier achieved high specificity and sensitivity in diagnosing cytomegalovirus status.

The receptor was isolated from a woman aged 18-29 years in good health and CMV-seronegative. This rearrangement joins TRBV4-1 to TRBJ1-4, with D possibly TRBD1 on 5 matching bases. Input material: PBMCs. CDR3 nucleotide sequence: TGCGCCAGCAGCCAAGAACCCCAGGGCAGGAGTGAAAAACTGTTTTTT. Residues: CASSQEPQGRSEKLFF.